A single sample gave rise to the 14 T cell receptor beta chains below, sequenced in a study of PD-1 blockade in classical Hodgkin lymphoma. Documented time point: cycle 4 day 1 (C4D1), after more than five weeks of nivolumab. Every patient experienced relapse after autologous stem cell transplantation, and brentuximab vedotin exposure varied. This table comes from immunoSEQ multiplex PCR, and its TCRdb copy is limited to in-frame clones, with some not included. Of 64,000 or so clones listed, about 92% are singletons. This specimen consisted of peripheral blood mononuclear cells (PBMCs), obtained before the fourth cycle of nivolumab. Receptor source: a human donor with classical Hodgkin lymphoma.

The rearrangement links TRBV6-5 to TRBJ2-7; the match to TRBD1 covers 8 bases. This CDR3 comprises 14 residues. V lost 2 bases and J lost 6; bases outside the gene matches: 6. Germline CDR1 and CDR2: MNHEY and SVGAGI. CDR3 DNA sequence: TGTGCCAGCAGTTACATCCTACAGGGGGGCGAGCAGTACTTC. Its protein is CASSYILQGGEQYF.

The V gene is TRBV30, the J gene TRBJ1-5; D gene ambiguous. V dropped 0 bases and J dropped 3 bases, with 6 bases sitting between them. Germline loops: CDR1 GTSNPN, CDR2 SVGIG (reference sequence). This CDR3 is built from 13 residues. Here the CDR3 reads CAWSVAVNQPQHF. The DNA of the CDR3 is TGTGCCTGGAGTGTGGCGGTCAATCAGCCCCAGCATTTT.

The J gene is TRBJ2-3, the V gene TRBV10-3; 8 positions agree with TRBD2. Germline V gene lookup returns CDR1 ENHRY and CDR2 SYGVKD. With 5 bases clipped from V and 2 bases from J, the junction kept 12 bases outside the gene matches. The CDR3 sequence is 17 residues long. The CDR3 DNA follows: TGTGCCATCAGTCCCCCGGTGGCTAGCGGGTACACAGATACGCAGTATTTT. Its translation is CAISPPVASGYTDTQYF.

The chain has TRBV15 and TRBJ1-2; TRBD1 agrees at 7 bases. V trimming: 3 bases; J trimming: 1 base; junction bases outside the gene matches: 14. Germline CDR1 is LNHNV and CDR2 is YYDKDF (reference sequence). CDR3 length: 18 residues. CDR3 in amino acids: CATSSLNRDRINNYGYTF. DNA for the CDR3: TGTGCCACCAGCAGTTTAAACCGGGACAGAATAAATAACTATGGCTACACCTTC.

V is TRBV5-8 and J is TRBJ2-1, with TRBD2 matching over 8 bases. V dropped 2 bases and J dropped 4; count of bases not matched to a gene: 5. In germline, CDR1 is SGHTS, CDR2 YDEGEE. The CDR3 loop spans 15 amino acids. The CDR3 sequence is CASSFPSGPYNEQFF. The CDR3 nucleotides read TGTGCCAGCAGCTTCCCTAGCGGGCCATACAATGAGCAGTTCTTC.

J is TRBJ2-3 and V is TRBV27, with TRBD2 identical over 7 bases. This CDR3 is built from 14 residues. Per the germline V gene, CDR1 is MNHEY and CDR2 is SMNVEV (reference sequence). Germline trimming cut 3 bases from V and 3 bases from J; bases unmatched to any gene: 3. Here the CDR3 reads CASSFPGLTDTQYF. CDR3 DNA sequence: TGTGCCAGCAGTTTCCCGGGACTAACAGATACGCAGTATTTT.

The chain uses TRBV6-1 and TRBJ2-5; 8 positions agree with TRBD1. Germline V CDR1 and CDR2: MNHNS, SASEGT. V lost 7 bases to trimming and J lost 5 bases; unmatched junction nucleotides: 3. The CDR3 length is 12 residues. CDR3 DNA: TGTGCCAGCACCTACAGGGGGGAGACCCAGTACTTC. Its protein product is CASTYRGETQYF.

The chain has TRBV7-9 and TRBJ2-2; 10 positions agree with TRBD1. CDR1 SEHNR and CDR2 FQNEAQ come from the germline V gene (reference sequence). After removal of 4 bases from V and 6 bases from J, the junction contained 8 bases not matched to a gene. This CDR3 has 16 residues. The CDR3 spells CASSSRDRGMSGELFF. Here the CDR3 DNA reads TGTGCCAGCAGCTCTCGGGACAGGGGAATGTCCGGGGAGCTGTTTTTT. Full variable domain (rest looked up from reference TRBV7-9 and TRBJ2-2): DTGVSQNPRHKITKRGQNVTFRCDPISEHNRLYWYRQTLGQGPEFLTYFQNEAQLEKSRLLSDRFSAERPKGSFSTLEIQRTEQGDSAMYLCASSSRDRGMSGELFFGEGSRLTVL.

The CDR3 DNA sequence: TGTGCCAGCAGTTTATCGGCAGGCCAAGAGACCCAGTACTTC. Translation gives CASSLSAGQETQYF. The chain combines TRBV28 with TRBJ2-5; D gene ambiguous. Germline CDR1 reads MDHEN; CDR2 reads SYDVKM. Trimming shortened V by 1 base and J by 1 base, and 7 bases separated the two germline ends. The CDR3 runs to 14 residues.

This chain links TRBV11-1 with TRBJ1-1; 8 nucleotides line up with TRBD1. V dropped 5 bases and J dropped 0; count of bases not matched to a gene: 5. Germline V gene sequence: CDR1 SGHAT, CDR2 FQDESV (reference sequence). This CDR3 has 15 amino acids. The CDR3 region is CASSLRTGLNTEAFF. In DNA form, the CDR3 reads TGTGCCAGCAGCCTCCGGACAGGGCTGAACACTGAAGCTTTCTTT.

The CDR3 spells CASNLAGVPYNEQFF. The CDR3 DNA reads TGTGCCAGTAATCTAGCGGGAGTACCCTACAATGAGCAGTTCTTC. The chain links TRBV19 to TRBJ2-1; 10 positions match TRBD2. This CDR3 region has 15 residues. Germline V gene lookup returns CDR1 LNHDA and CDR2 SQIVND (reference sequence). J gave up 2 bases and V 7 bases, and 5 bases lay outside the gene matches.

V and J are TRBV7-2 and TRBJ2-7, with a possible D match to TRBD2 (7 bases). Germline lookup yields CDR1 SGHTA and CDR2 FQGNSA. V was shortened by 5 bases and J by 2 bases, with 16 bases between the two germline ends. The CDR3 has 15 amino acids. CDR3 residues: CASSPNGGGAYEQYF. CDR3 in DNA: TGTGCCAGCAGCCCTAATGGGGGGGGCGCCTACGAGCAGTACTTC.

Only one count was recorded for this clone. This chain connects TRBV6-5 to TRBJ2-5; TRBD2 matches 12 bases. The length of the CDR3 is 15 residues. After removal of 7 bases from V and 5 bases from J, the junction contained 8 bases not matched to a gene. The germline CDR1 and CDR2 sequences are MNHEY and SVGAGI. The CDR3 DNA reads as TGTGCCAGCAATCTAGCGGGGGGGCTCCGGGAGACCCAGTACTTC. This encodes CASNLAGGLRETQYF.

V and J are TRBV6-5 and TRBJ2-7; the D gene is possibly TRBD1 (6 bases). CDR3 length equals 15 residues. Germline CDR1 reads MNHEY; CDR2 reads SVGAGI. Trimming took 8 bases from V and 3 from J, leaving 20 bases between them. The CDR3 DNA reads TGTGCCAGCCATCAGTTTGCACAGGGAGTCTACGAGCAGTACTTC. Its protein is CASHQFAQGVYEQYF.